Listed below are T cell receptor beta chains from one sample, sequenced in a study of T-cell reconstitution after alpha-beta-depleted transplantation in children. TCRdb re-analysed the PCR reads in MiXCR, keeping a single row per CDR3 protein. The sample has hundreds of thousands of distinct CDR3 sequences, over 9.5% seen once. This material consisted of PBMCs, taken before TCRalphabeta/CD19-depleted stem cell transplant. The receptors stem from a child aged 2 to 15 with inherited bone marrow failure, due to receive a stem cell transplant. The CDR3 runs from the conserved cysteine through the conserved F or W. The order of the fields is clone size, D gene, V gene, J gene, CDR3 DNA, CDR3 protein. The D gene is left open where the match is weak. The size entry is marked missing in some rows and otherwise reads once, few, many or a size class.

size: few
D: NA
V: TRBV7-2
J: TRBJ2-3
DNA: TGTGCCAGCAGCTCCCTCGTGGGAGTTCAAGATACGCAGTATTTT
CDR3: CASSSLVGVQDTQYF

size: few
D: TRBD1
V: TRBV4-3
J: TRBJ1-2
DNA: TGCGCCAGCAGCCAAGAAGGTCGACAGGGATGGGGTAACTATGGCTACACCTTC
CDR3: CASSQEGRQGWGNYGYTF

size: NA
D: NA
V: TRBV14
J: TRBJ2-2
DNA: TGTGCCAGCAGCCAAGAGAGCGCATCCGGGCCGCTGTTTTTT
CDR3: CASSQESASGPLFF

size: many
D: NA
V: TRBV6-2/TRBV6-3
J: TRBJ2-1
DNA: TGTGCCAGCAGTTACGGGTATGAGCAGTTCTTC
CDR3: CASSYGYEQFF

size: NA
D: NA
V: TRBV29-1
J: TRBJ1-2
DNA: TGCAGCGTTCGCCTTTCAGGGGCTCCTGGCTACACCTTC
CDR3: CSVRLSGAPGYTF

size: NA
D: NA
V: TRBV6-1
J: TRBJ2-7
DNA: TGTGCCAGCAACCAATGGACTTCCCCCGGCAACGAGCAGTACTTC
CDR3: CASNQWTSPGNEQYF

size: NA
D: TRBD1
V: TRBV7-9
J: TRBJ1-4
DNA: TGTGCCAGCAGCGCCGGACAGGGGCTGTTTTTT
CDR3: CASSAGQGLFF

size: many
D: NA
V: TRBV29-1
J: TRBJ1-2
DNA: TGCAGCGTTGAGATCCAGGTCCGAGGCTACACCTTC
CDR3: CSVEIQVRGYTF

size: NA
D: NA
V: TRBV19
J: TRBJ1-5
DNA: TGTGCCACCCGGGTTTGGCAGTCTAGCAGTCAGCCCCAGCATTTT
CDR3: CATRVWQSSSQPQHF

size: NA
D: TRBD1
V: TRBV12-3/TRBV12-4
J: TRBJ1-5
DNA: TGTGCCAGCAGCTCCTGGGACAGGCCTCAGCCCCAGCATTTT
CDR3: CASSSWDRPQPQHF

size: few
D: TRBD2
V: TRBV12-3/TRBV12-4
J: TRBJ2-1
DNA: TGTGCCAGCAGCCAGAAACTAGCGGCCAGGAGCTCCTACAATGAGCAGTTCTTC
CDR3: CASSQKLAARSSYNEQFF

size: few
D: TRBD2
V: TRBV9
J: TRBJ2-7
DNA: TGTGCCAGCAGCGTACAGGGCGGTCCGGGGGGCTACGAGCAGTACTTC
CDR3: CASSVQGGPGGYEQYF

size: many
D: TRBD1
V: TRBV5-1
J: TRBJ1-2
DNA: TGCGCCAGCAGCACTTACTTCGGGACAGCCGATTCTAACTATGGCTACACCTTC
CDR3: CASSTYFGTADSNYGYTF

size: many
D: NA
V: TRBV15
J: TRBJ2-7
DNA: TGTGCCACCAGCAGAGATGTTTGGTCAGAGGACGAGCAGTACTTC
CDR3: CATSRDVWSEDEQYF

size: many
D: TRBD2
V: TRBV5-1
J: TRBJ2-1
DNA: TGCGCCAGCAGCTTGGTAAGGGCCGGGAGGCTCTGGAATGAGCAGTTCTTC
CDR3: CASSLVRAGRLWNEQFF

size: many
D: TRBD2
V: TRBV20-1
J: TRBJ2-3
DNA: TGCAGTGCTAGAGGGGGGGCCGGGGGACTAGCGGGTCTAGATACGCAGTATTTT
CDR3: CSARGGAGGLAGLDTQYF

size: many
D: NA
V: TRBV12-3/TRBV12-4
J: TRBJ1-1
DNA: TGTGCCAGCAGTTTCGCAGCTCCGGGCACTGAAGCTTTCTTT
CDR3: CASSFAAPGTEAFF

size: many
D: TRBD2
V: TRBV5-1
J: TRBJ2-1
DNA: TGCGCCAGCAGCTTGTGGCTAGCGGGAGGCAATGAGCAGTTCTTC
CDR3: CASSLWLAGGNEQFF

size: many
D: NA
V: TRBV7-9
J: TRBJ2-1
DNA: TGTGCCAGCAGCTTATTAAGCCCGGGACTGGGGGAGAATGAGCAGTTCTTC
CDR3: CASSLLSPGLGENEQFF

size: many
D: TRBD2
V: TRBV20-1
J: TRBJ2-1
DNA: TGCAGTGCTAGAACAGCGGGAGGCAGCTCCTACAATGAGCAGTTCTTC
CDR3: CSARTAGGSSYNEQFF

size: few
D: TRBD1
V: TRBV7-2
J: TRBJ2-1
DNA: TGTGCCAGCAGCTTAGTATTCACAGGGGGGTACAATGAGCAGTTCTTC
CDR3: CASSLVFTGGYNEQFF

size: few
D: NA
V: TRBV7-9
J: TRBJ1-2
DNA: TGTGCCAGCAGCTTAGGTGGGGGAGGATCCTATGGCTACACCTTC
CDR3: CASSLGGGGSYGYTF

size: NA
D: TRBD2
V: TRBV5-4
J: TRBJ2-7
DNA: TGTGCCAGCAGCCCCTCGGGGGGTCCCTCCTACGAGCAGTACTTC
CDR3: CASSPSGGPSYEQYF

size: few
D: TRBD2
V: TRBV5-1
J: TRBJ2-2
DNA: TGCGCCAGCAGAACGAGCGGGAGGGACGGCGGGGAGCTGTTTTTT
CDR3: CASRTSGRDGGELFF

size: many
D: NA
V: TRBV12-3/TRBV12-4
J: TRBJ2-5
DNA: TGTGCCAGCACCACGCGACGAGGGACAAAGACCCAGTACTTC
CDR3: CASTTRRGTKTQYF

size: many
D: NA
V: TRBV29-1
J: TRBJ1-2
DNA: TGCAGCGTTGCTCGACAGAACTATGGCTACACCTTC
CDR3: CSVARQNYGYTF

size: many
D: TRBD2
V: TRBV5-5
J: TRBJ2-1
DNA: TGTGCCAGCAGCTTGATACTAGCGGGAATGAAGGAGCAGTTCTTC
CDR3: CASSLILAGMKEQFF

size: many
D: TRBD1
V: TRBV7-9
J: TRBJ1-5
DNA: TGTGCCAGCAGCTCCTATGACAGGGCGGATCAGCCCCAGCATTTT
CDR3: CASSSYDRADQPQHF

size: few
D: NA
V: TRBV12-3/TRBV12-4
J: TRBJ2-1
DNA: TGTGCCAGCAGTCCGATGAAAAATGAGCAGTTCTTC
CDR3: CASSPMKNEQFF

size: NA
D: NA
V: TRBV28
J: TRBJ2-7
DNA: TGTGCCAGCAGCGCACTATCGGCAGGGATCTACGAGCAGTACTTC
CDR3: CASSALSAGIYEQYF

size: NA
D: NA
V: TRBV9
J: TRBJ2-4
DNA: TGTGCCAGCAGCGTAGGTCTAGCGAGTGCCAAAAACATTCAGTACTTC
CDR3: CASSVGLASAKNIQYF

size: many
D: NA
V: TRBV28
J: TRBJ2-4
DNA: TGTGCCAGCAGTTACCGGGGGGCCAAAAACATTCAGTACTTC
CDR3: CASSYRGAKNIQYF

size: few
D: NA
V: TRBV9
J: TRBJ2-7
DNA: TGTGCCAGCAGCGTAGCCGCGGACGCCCTAACCTACGAGCAGTACTTC
CDR3: CASSVAADALTYEQYF

size: few
D: TRBD1
V: TRBV20-1
J: TRBJ2-7
DNA: TGCAGTGCTTTACAGGGGGCTTTCTACGAGCAGTACTTC
CDR3: CSALQGAFYEQYF

size: NA
D: TRBD2
V: TRBV7-2
J: TRBJ2-7
DNA: TGTGCCAGCAGCCGACTGTCGGGAGGGGCCTCCTACGAGCAGTACTTC
CDR3: CASSRLSGGASYEQYF

size: many
D: TRBD2
V: TRBV20-1
J: TRBJ2-2
DNA: TGCAGTGCTAGAGATATGGGCGGGAGGGCCCCCGGGGAGCTGTTTTTT
CDR3: CSARDMGGRAPGELFF

size: few
D: NA
V: TRBV7-2
J: TRBJ2-1
DNA: TGTGCCAGCAGCTTAGATCTTTCTGGCAATGAGCAGTTCTTC
CDR3: CASSLDLSGNEQFF

size: many
D: TRBD1
V: TRBV20-1
J: TRBJ1-2
DNA: TGCAGTGCCATAGAATCGACAGGGAAGCATGGCTACACCTTC
CDR3: CSAIESTGKHGYTF

size: many
D: NA
V: TRBV12-3/TRBV12-4
J: TRBJ2-7
DNA: TGTGCCAGCAGTCCACCTGGCGGGGTCCTCTCCTACGAGCAGTACTTC
CDR3: CASSPPGGVLSYEQYF

size: many
D: TRBD2
V: TRBV12-3/TRBV12-4
J: TRBJ2-1
DNA: TGTGCCAGCAGACCCGGGACTAGCGGGAGTCTTGAGCAGTTCTTC
CDR3: CASRPGTSGSLEQFF

size: few
D: NA
V: TRBV6-5
J: TRBJ2-3
DNA: TGTGCCAGCAGTTACCGCCTCCCTAGAAAGGGCACAGATACGCAGTATTTT
CDR3: CASSYRLPRKGTDTQYF

size: many
D: TRBD2
V: TRBV5-6
J: TRBJ2-3
DNA: TGTGCCAGCAGGCCCGGACTAGCTTTTAGAACAGATACGCAGTATTTT
CDR3: CASRPGLAFRTDTQYF

size: NA
D: TRBD2
V: TRBV7-2
J: TRBJ2-1
DNA: TGTGCCAGCAGCACCCTGCCGACTAGCCAGGAGCAGTTCTTC
CDR3: CASSTLPTSQEQFF